Presented here are 27 T cell receptor beta chains from one specimen sequenced in a study of TIL therapy for anti-PD-1-resistant metastatic lung cancer. The libraries were made with immunoSEQ v3. Measured with immunoSEQ multiplex PCR; TCRdb has only the in-frame clones, and not every one. The repertoire holds about 60,000 clones, with 69% as singletons. Time point here: pre-treatment sample, taken before nivolumab and TIL therapy. The input for sequencing was blood, taken at baseline. The source of these receptors is a person between 30 and 80 years old with non-small cell lung cancer.

This chain links TRBV30 with TRBJ2-1, with a possible D match to TRBD1 (7 bases). CDR1 is GTSNPN and CDR2 is SVGIG in the germline V gene (reference sequence). V lost 2 bases to trimming and J lost 4 bases, with 15 bases between them. The CDR3 extends over 15 amino acids. CDR3 DNA sequence: TGTGCCTGGAGTAGGGGGCGGGGAGAATACAATGAGCAGTTCTTC. Its protein product is CAWSRGRGEYNEQFF.

The gene calls are TRBV6-6 and TRBJ2-1, with 8 bases matching TRBD2. The CDR3 sequence is 16 residues long. V lost 6 bases and J lost 0; bases outside the gene matches: 7. Germline loops: CDR1 MNHNY, CDR2 SVGAGI (reference sequence). The CDR3 coding sequence is TGTGCCAGCAGCCTGACTAGCGCGGGCTCCTACAATGAGCAGTTCTTC. It yields the protein CASSLTSAGSYNEQFF.

The chain uses TRBV10-3 and TRBJ1-6; D ambiguous. The CDR3 has 15 residues. The V gene lost 4 bases and the J gene lost 10 bases, with 17 bases spanning the gap. In germline, CDR1 is ENHRY, CDR2 SYGVKD. The CDR3 here is CAISGGPDLGSPLHF. For the CDR3, the DNA is TGTGCCATCAGTGGAGGACCCGACCTGGGATCACCCCTCCACTTT.

The rearrangement uses TRBV27 and TRBJ2-7; 9 positions match TRBD1. In germline, CDR1 is MNHEY, CDR2 SMNVEV (reference sequence). The J segment lost 2 bases and the V segment lost 3 bases, leaving 5 bases of the junction unmatched. The CDR3 extends over 15 amino acids. The CDR3 DNA reads TGTGCCAGCAGTTTCAGACAGGGGGGCCCCTACGAGCAGTACTTC. Translating gives CASSFRQGGPYEQYF.

The chain uses TRBV5-1 and TRBJ1-1; 7 nucleotides align to TRBD1. The CDR3 covers 14 residues. Trimming at V came to 5 bases and at J to 1 base, leaving 5 bases not matched to a gene. From germline, CDR1 is SGHRS and CDR2 YFSETQ. The CDR3 DNA is TGCGCCAGCAGTCAACAGGGGTCGAACACTGAAGCTTTCTTT. This codes for CASSQQGSNTEAFF.

The chain is built from TRBV6-1 and TRBJ2-3; D may be TRBD2 (6 bases). The CDR3 sequence is 15 residues long. Germline values: CDR1 MNHNS, CDR2 SASEGT. V was shortened by 7 bases and J by 2 bases, with 16 bases between the two germline ends. The CDR3 sequence: CASTTSGRYTDTQYF. In DNA, the CDR3 is TGTGCCAGCACAACGAGCGGGCGGTACACAGATACGCAGTATTTT.

This chain joins TRBV6-1 and TRBJ2-2; possible D gene TRBD1, 6 bases. CDR3 length: 14 amino acids. The V and J ends lost 5 bases and 4 bases respectively, with 11 bases between them. Germline-derived CDR1 and CDR2 are MNHNS and SASEGT. The CDR3 sequence: CASSIQGITGELFF. CDR3 DNA: TGTGCCAGCAGTATACAGGGTATCACCGGGGAGCTGTTTTTT.

V is TRBV4-2 and J is TRBJ1-4; no reliable D call. V was cut by 4 bases and J by 4 bases, with 16 bases left in between. This CDR3 region has 16 residues. Germline V gene data show CDR1 as LGHNA and CDR2 as YNFKEQ. CDR3 in DNA: TGTGCCAGCAGCCCGGCCGTTGCAGGTGTTAATGAAAAACTGTTTTTT. Protein sequence: CASSPAVAGVNEKLFF.

The chain links TRBV10-1 to TRBJ1-5; D might be TRBD1 (5 bases). The V end lost 7 bases, the J end lost 0 bases, and 13 bases lay between the germline ends. The CDR3 extends over 15 amino acids. CDR1 is WNHNN and CDR2 is SYGVQD in the germline V gene (reference sequence). The CDR3 nucleotides read TGCGCCAGCAAAGGGGCAGGTTATAGCAATCAGCCCCAGCATTTT. Residues: CASKGAGYSNQPQHF.

J is TRBJ2-7 and V is TRBV2, with TRBD2 matching 16 bases. Losses at the gene ends were 6 bases for V and 6 bases for J; bases not matched to a gene: 5. Looked up from germline, CDR1 is SNHLY and CDR2 is FYNNEI. The CDR3 loop spans 15 amino acids. The CDR3 region has the DNA TGTGCCAGCAGCGGGACTAGCGGGAGGGCCGCCGAGCAGTACTTC. Protein: CASSGTSGRAAEQYF.

The chain combines TRBV6-1 with TRBJ1-2; no firm D call. The V end lost 3 bases, the J end lost 5 bases, and 13 bases lay between the germline ends. This CDR3 spans 14 amino acids. Germline V gene lookup returns CDR1 MNHNS and CDR2 SASEGT. CDR3 region: CASSDGGFRYGYTF. For the CDR3, the DNA is TGTGCCAGCAGTGATGGAGGGTTCCGATATGGCTACACCTTC.

The rearrangement joins TRBV6-5 to TRBJ2-3; weak D call: TRBD2 (6 bases). Per germline, CDR1 MNHEY and CDR2 SVGAGI. V was shortened by 3 bases and J by 5 bases, with 15 bases between the two germline ends. CDR3 length equals 15 residues. The CDR3 sequence: CASSYWGDRGDTQYF. The CDR3 DNA is TGTGCCAGCAGTTATTGGGGGGACCGGGGAGATACGCAGTATTTT.

This clone was seen a few times. The chain is built from TRBV9 and TRBJ1-1; D call uncertain. The V end lost 2 bases, the J end lost 4 bases, and 12 bases lay between the germline ends. CDR3 size: 14 residues. CDR1 SGDLS and CDR2 YYNGEE come from the germline V gene. CDR3 sequence (DNA): TGTGCCAGCAGCGTGATTGGGTCGGGCACTGAAGCTTTCTTT. It yields the protein CASSVIGSGTEAFF.

This sequence joins TRBV9 and TRBJ1-1; a weak D match, TRBD1 (6 bases). The CDR3 spans 14 residues. Per germline, CDR1 SGDLS and CDR2 YYNGEE. V was pared by 0 bases and J by 4 bases, with 10 bases between. The CDR3 DNA is TGTGCCAGCAGCGTAGGGACAGTTTCCACTGAAGCTTTCTTT. It is translated as CASSVGTVSTEAFF.

The chain has TRBV30 and TRBJ1-5, with TRBD1 identical over 7 bases. The ends lost 4 bases at V and 4 bases at J; junction bases unmatched: 7. The CDR3 sequence is 14 residues long. CDR1 GTSNPN and CDR2 SVGIG come from the germline V gene (reference sequence). For the CDR3, the DNA is TGTGCCTGGAATCCCCAGGGGGGTAATCAGCCCCAGCATTTT. Translated: CAWNPQGGNQPQHF.

The chain carries TRBV6-1 and TRBJ2-2; D unresolved. Trimming removed 3 bases from V and 7 bases from J, with 15 bases in between. CDR1 and CDR2 (germline): MNHNS, SASEGT. The CDR3 totals 15 residues. Written as DNA, the CDR3 is TGTGCCAGCAGTGATGAACCCGTCCGAGGCGGGGAGCTGTTTTTT. Encoded protein: CASSDEPVRGGELFF.

The chain uses TRBV29-1 and TRBJ1-2, with 7 positions matching TRBD1. V trimming: 6 bases; J trimming: 7 bases; junction bases outside the gene matches: 8. The CDR3 covers 12 residues. CDR1 is SQVTM and CDR2 is ANQGSEA in the germline V gene. The DNA of the CDR3 is TGCAGCGTCCAACAGGGGAGATCTGGCTACACCTTC. Amino acid sequence: CSVQQGRSGYTF.

This clone has just a few counts. The chain has TRBV7-8 and TRBJ2-1; D remains unclear. V was trimmed by 5 bases and J by 4 bases, leaving 15 bases between them. This CDR3 comprises 15 residues. Germline loops: CDR1 SGHVS, CDR2 FQNEAQ. CDR3 in amino acids: CASSLTRAQYNEQFF. Written as DNA, the CDR3 is TGTGCCAGCAGCCTCACCCGGGCGCAGTACAATGAGCAGTTCTTC.

This clone was recorded once. J is TRBJ2-1 and V is TRBV18; weak D call: TRBD2 (6 bases). There are 14 residues in the CDR3. Germline V gene data show CDR1 as KGHSH and CDR2 as LQKENI. V was shortened by 4 bases and J by 5 bases, with 12 bases between the two germline ends. In DNA form, the CDR3 reads TGTGCCAGCTCACAAGGGACGGGAGACAATGAGCAGTTCTTC. This codes for CASSQGTGDNEQFF.

This chain connects TRBV30 to TRBJ2-7; 9 bases line up with TRBD2. V shed 4 bases, J shed 7 bases, and the junction held 14 bases outside the gene matches. The germline V gene encodes CDR1 GTSNPN and CDR2 SVGIG (reference sequence). The CDR3 consists of 15 residues. The CDR3, as DNA: TGTGCCTGGACCCCCGGGAAGGCGGGGGGGCGTGAGCAGTACTTC. Translation gives CAWTPGKAGGREQYF. The full variable domain, rest sourced from reference TRBV30 and TRBJ2-7, is SQTIHQWPATLVQPVGSPLSLECTVEGTSNPNLYWYRQAAGRGLQLLFYSVGIGQISSEVPQNLSASRPQDRQFILSSKKLLLSDSGFYLCAWTPGKAGGREQYFGPGTRLTVT.

The chain couples TRBV4-1 to TRBJ2-2; TRBD2 might be the D (5 bases). V was cut by 0 bases and J by 6 bases, with 14 bases left in between. The length of the CDR3 is 16 residues. Germline values: CDR1 MGHRA, CDR2 YSYEKL. CDR3 amino acids: CASSQDFGEISGELFF. CDR3 DNA sequence: TGCGCCAGCAGCCAAGATTTTGGGGAGATATCCGGGGAGCTGTTTTTT.

The chain is built from TRBV5-6 and TRBJ1-2; D is possibly TRBD1 (6 bases). The CDR3 totals 14 residues. The ends were cut back, 3 bases at V and 4 bases at J, with 13 bases in the middle. Germline V CDR1 and CDR2: SGHDT, YYEEEE. The CDR3 nucleotides read TGTGCCAGCAGCTCTGGGGGCCTTGGCTATGGCTACACCTTC. This encodes CASSSGGLGYGYTF.

V and J are TRBV18 and TRBJ1-2, with TRBD1 matching 8 bases. V shed 4 bases, J shed 7 bases, and the junction held 8 bases outside the gene matches. CDR1 is KGHSH and CDR2 is LQKENI in the germline V gene. The CDR3 runs to 14 residues. In DNA form, the CDR3 reads TGTGCCAGCTCACTGTCGACAGGGGAAGTTGGCTACACCTTC. This gives the protein CASSLSTGEVGYTF.

The V gene is TRBV18, the J gene TRBJ1-1; 8 nucleotides match TRBD1. J was trimmed by 6 bases and V by 0 bases; bases with no gene match: 6. CDR1 is KGHSH, CDR2 LQKENI, per germline. The CDR3 runs to 15 residues. The CDR3 loop is CASSPPGTGGSEAFF. The CDR3 DNA follows: TGTGCCAGCTCACCACCGGGGACAGGAGGGTCTGAAGCTTTCTTT.

This sequence joins TRBV5-1 and TRBJ2-5, with 9 bases fitting TRBD2. Looked up from germline, CDR1 is SGHRS and CDR2 is YFSETQ. V lost 2 bases, J lost 2 bases, and 4 bases stayed unmatched. This CDR3 is 15 amino acids long. The CDR3 sequence is CASSFVSGGQETQYF. The CDR3 nucleotides are TGCGCCAGCAGCTTCGTAAGCGGGGGGCAAGAGACCCAGTACTTC.

This chain connects TRBV6-1 to TRBJ1-6; possibly TRBD1 for D (5 bases). From germline, CDR1 is MNHNS and CDR2 SASEGT. V was trimmed by 1 base and J by 10 bases, leaving 14 bases between them. This CDR3 spans 15 amino acids. CDR3 region: CASSEVLRGGSPLHF. DNA of the CDR3: TGTGCCAGCAGTGAAGTTTTGAGGGGTGGGTCACCCCTCCACTTT.

The rearrangement joins TRBV28 to TRBJ2-1, with D tentatively TRBD1 or TRBD2 (6 bases each). This CDR3 comprises 16 residues. Germline V lookup: CDR1 MDHEN, CDR2 SYDVKM. V lost 4 bases and J lost 4, with 17 bases in between. CDR3 in amino acids: CASSSGAAGGYNEQFF. CDR3 nucleotides: TGTGCCAGCAGTTCAGGGGCCGCCGGGGGATACAATGAGCAGTTCTTC.